These 8 T cell receptor beta chains originate from one sample sequenced in a study of OX40 agonist ivuxolimab in advanced cancers. Profiling relied on immunoSEQ multiplex PCR, and the TCRdb table lists in-frame clones only, not all of them. The table lists about 54,000 clones, about 83% of them singletons, with roughly 1.2% in the top ten. Sample: CD4+ or CD8+ T cells sorted from blood, taken in a trial of the OX40 agonist ivuxolimab. The receptor set was obtained from an adult with an advanced solid tumor such as melanoma, head and neck, liver or kidney cancer.

This clone appeared a single time. The chain has TRBV2 and TRBJ2-5; no clear D gene. Germline V gene sequence: CDR1 SNHLY, CDR2 FYNNEI. V dropped 6 bases and J dropped 5 bases, with 13 bases sitting between them. The CDR3 spans 13 residues. The CDR3 reads CASSDKPRETQYF. As DNA, the CDR3 is TGTGCCAGCAGCGACAAGCCGAGGGAGACCCAGTACTTC. Supplemented by reference TRBV2 and TRBJ2-5, the full variable domain reads EPEVTQTPSHQVTQMGQEVILRCVPISNHLYFYWYRQILGQKVEFLVSFYNNEISEKSEIFDDQFSVERPDGSNFTLKIRSTKLEDSAMYFCASSDKPRETQYFGPGTRLLVL.

The chain recombines TRBV6-5 with TRBJ2-3; D perhaps matches TRBD2 (6 bases). Germline CDR1 MNHEY, CDR2 SVGAGI. The V end lost 7 bases, the J end lost 0 bases, and 14 bases lay between the germline ends. CDR3 size: 15 residues. CDR3 residues: CASKRDWDSTDTQYF. CDR3 nucleotide sequence: TGTGCCAGCAAACGGGACTGGGATAGCACAGATACGCAGTATTTT.

Here the CDR3 reads CASSSRGRDEKLFF. DNA for the CDR3: TGTGCCAGCAGTAGCAGGGGGCGGGATGAAAAACTGTTTTTT. The rearrangement joins TRBV6-1 to TRBJ1-4; 8 bases line up with TRBD1. Unmatched junction bases numbered 5, after V lost 5 bases and J lost 6 bases. The CDR3 is 14 residues long. In germline, CDR1 is MNHNS, CDR2 SASEGT.

This clone showed up just once. This chain connects TRBV7-9 to TRBJ2-4; 9 bases align to TRBD2. The length of the CDR3 is 17 residues. The ends lost 4 bases at V and 0 bases at J; junction bases unmatched: 7. Germline assignment: CDR1 SEHNR and CDR2 FQNEAQ (reference sequence). Here the CDR3 reads CASSSTGGGVAKNIQYF. The CDR3 DNA follows: TGTGCCAGCAGCTCGACTGGCGGGGGGGTAGCCAAAAACATTCAGTACTTC.

V gene TRBV29-1 combines with J gene TRBJ2-1, with 7 positions matching TRBD2. V lost 3 bases to trimming and J lost 8 bases; unmatched junction nucleotides: 10. The CDR3 sequence is 14 residues long. Germline V gene data show CDR1 as SQVTM and CDR2 as ANQGSEA. CDR3 bases: TGCAGCGTTGAGAAGGGAGCGGGATTGGATGAGCAGTTCTTC. Protein sequence: CSVEKGAGLDEQFF.

V and J are TRBV19 and TRBJ2-1, with 7 positions matching TRBD1. The V gene end was trimmed by 0 bases and the J gene end by 6 bases; junction bases not matched to a gene: 2. The CDR3 spans 14 residues. Germline V gene sequence: CDR1 LNHDA, CDR2 SQIVND (reference sequence). CDR3 nucleotide sequence: TGTGCCAGTAGTATAGATAGGGGGCCCAATGAGCAGTTCTTC. This gives the protein CASSIDRGPNEQFF.

The V and J genes are TRBV11-2 and TRBJ1-1, with no clear D. Trimming took 0 bases from V and 1 from J, leaving 6 bases between them. The V gene's germline CDR1 is SGHAT and CDR2 FQNNGV. The CDR3 covers 14 residues. DNA of the CDR3: TGTGCCAGCAGCTTAGAACCGGGGAACACTGAAGCTTTCTTT. It yields the protein CASSLEPGNTEAFF.

The CDR3 DNA reads TGTGCCAGCAGCTCGCTAGACAGGATAGGCACTGAAGCTTTCTTT. Residues: CASSSLDRIGTEAFF. The chain recombines TRBV7-2 with TRBJ1-1, with a weak D call TRBD1 (6 bases). V lost 4 bases and J 4 bases, leaving 16 bases between the germline ends. The CDR3 spans 15 residues. Germline CDR1 is SGHTA and CDR2 is FQGNSA.